The clone carrying this T cell receptor beta chain has just a few counts. CDR1 DFQATT and CDR2 SNEGSKA come from the germline V gene (reference sequence). The CDR3 contains 14 residues. Trimming cost V 5 bases and J 6 bases; bases outside gene matches: 7. The source of the sample is a study of CD8 T cells in Susac syndrome. RNA amounts of about 0.5 to 1 ug underwent reverse transcription with random hexamers. TCRdb re-called the immunoSEQ multiplex PCR reads with MiXCR, one entry per CDR3 protein. The sample consists of 150,000 to 190,000 distinct CDR3 sequences, about 94% of them appearing once. The chain couples TRBV20-1 to TRBJ2-1; 10 bases match TRBD2. Source material: CD8+ T cells from PBMCs. The clonotype was recovered from a human donor with multiple sclerosis. The CDR3 protein is CSAAAGGPGNEQFF. DNA of the CDR3: TGCAGTGCTGCAGCGGGGGGGCCAGGCAATGAGCAGTTCTTC.